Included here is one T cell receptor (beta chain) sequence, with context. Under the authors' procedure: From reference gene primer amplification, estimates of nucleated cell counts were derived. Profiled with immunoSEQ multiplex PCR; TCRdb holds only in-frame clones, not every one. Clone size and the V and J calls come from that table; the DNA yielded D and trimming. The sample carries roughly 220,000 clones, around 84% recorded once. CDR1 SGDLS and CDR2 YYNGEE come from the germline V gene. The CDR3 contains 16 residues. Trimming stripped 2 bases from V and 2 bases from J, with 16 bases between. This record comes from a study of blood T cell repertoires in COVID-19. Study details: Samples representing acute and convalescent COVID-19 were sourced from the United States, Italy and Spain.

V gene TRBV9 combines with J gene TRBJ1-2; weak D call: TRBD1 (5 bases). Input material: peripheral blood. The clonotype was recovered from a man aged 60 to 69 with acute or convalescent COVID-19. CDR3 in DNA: TGTGCCAGCAGCGTTACCTCGGGGGGAGGAAACTATGGCTACACCTTC. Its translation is CASSVTSGGGNYGYTF.